Following are 24 T cell receptor beta chains from one sample sequenced in a study of vaccination and CD4 T cells after COVID-19. The time point was: late sampling 161 to 241 days after vaccination in three convalescent patients. This sample's treatment: roughly 10-day PBMC culture with coronavirus spike peptide pools or control peptides (ViraFEST assay). No antigens are known for them. An Oncomine TCR Beta short-read assay was used to sequence the DNA from cultured CD4+ T cells. One entry per CDR3 protein, called by TCRdb with MiXCR from the PCR reads. Of approximately 18,000 distinct CDR3 sequences listed, 44% were seen once; the top ten hold roughly 15%. The starting material was CD4+ T cells from blood, cultured in vitro, obtained about 7 months after SARS-CoV-2 vaccination. These receptors were taken from a human donor who had recovered from COVID-19.

The chain combines TRBV6-1 with TRBJ2-3; the match to TRBD2 covers 11 bases. The CDR3 totals 16 residues. The germline V gene encodes CDR1 MNHNS and CDR2 SASEGT. V dropped 6 bases and J dropped 6; count of bases not matched to a gene: 11. The CDR3 sequence is CASSSGGTSGSDTQYF. DNA for the CDR3: TGTGCCAGCAGCTCAGGCGGCACTAGCGGGAGTGATACGCAGTATTTT.

The V call is TRBV5-4, the J call TRBJ2-7; 8 bases map to TRBD2. Germline V lookup: CDR1 SGHNT, CDR2 YYREEE (reference sequence). CDR3 size: 16 residues. The ends lost 4 bases at V and 0 bases at J; junction bases unmatched: 9. The CDR3 DNA follows: TGTGCCAGCAGCCAAAGTAGCGGGGACCCCTCCTACGAGCAGTACTTC. Translating gives CASSQSSGDPSYEQYF. The full variable domain, in which reference TRBV5-4 and TRBJ2-7 provide the parts outside the CDR3, is ETGVTQSPTHLIKTRGQQVTLRCSSQSGHNTVSWYQQALGQGPQFIFQYYREEENGRGNFPPRFSGLQFPNYSSELNVNALELDDSALYLCASSQSSGDPSYEQYFGPGTRLTVT.

This clonotype was observed a handful of times. The chain recombines TRBV6-5 with TRBJ1-1; D uncertain. Germline CDR1 reads MNHEY; CDR2 reads SVGAGI. The CDR3 loop spans 14 amino acids. Trimming pared 2 bases from V and 7 bases from J, leaving 14 bases between. The CDR3 region is CASSYLSSEGEAFF. The CDR3 bases are TGTGCCAGCAGTTACCTTTCAAGTGAGGGTGAAGCTTTCTTT.

In its sample, this clonotype was seen a few times. The chain has TRBV7-8 and TRBJ2-3, with 7 bases identical to TRBD2. Trimming removed 5 bases from V and 10 bases from J; junction bases left unmatched: 6. Germline V gene data show CDR1 as SGHVS and CDR2 as FQNEAQ. The CDR3 extends over 12 amino acids. In DNA, the CDR3 is TGTGCCAGCAGCCCCGCGGGGGTTTCGCAGTATTTT. It yields the protein CASSPAGVSQYF.

The chain combines TRBV19 with TRBJ2-5; D is unresolved. This CDR3 is built from 13 residues. V was pared by 0 bases and J by 2 bases, with 4 bases between. Germline lookup yields CDR1 LNHDA and CDR2 SQIVND (reference sequence). CDR3: CASSIDIQETQYF. CDR3 nucleotide sequence: TGTGCCAGTAGTATAGACATACAAGAGACCCAGTACTTC.

This clonotype was seen a handful of times. This chain links TRBV27 with TRBJ1-1; D remains unclear. CDR1 is MNHEY and CDR2 is SMNVEV in the germline V gene (reference sequence). V was pared by 0 bases and J by 1 base, with 21 bases between. The CDR3 has 19 amino acids. The CDR3 DNA reads as TGTGCCAGCAGTTTATCAGGCATGACGGGCGTAGGGAAGAACACTGAAGCTTTCTTT. It encodes CASSLSGMTGVGKNTEAFF.

This chain uses TRBV7-2 with TRBJ2-7; 7 bases are a match to TRBD1. The junction had 8 bases not matched to a gene; V was cut back by 5 bases and J by 4 bases. Germline CDR1 reads SGHTA; CDR2 reads FQGNSA. This CDR3 has 14 amino acids. CDR3 DNA: TGTGCCAGCAGCGCCACAGGGGCCGCGTACGAGCAGTACTTC. It yields the protein CASSATGAAYEQYF. The variable domain in full, completed from reference TRBV7-2 and TRBJ2-7, reads GAGVSQSPSNKVTEKGKDVELRCDPISGHTALYWYRQSLGQGLEFLIYFQGNSAPDKSGLPSDRFSAERTGGSVSTLTIQRTQQEDSAVYLCASSATGAAYEQYFGPGTRLTVT.

This clonotype was recorded a few times. The chain employs TRBV27 and TRBJ2-7, with D possibly matching TRBD2 (5 bases). Trimming pared 5 bases from V and 7 bases from J, leaving 18 bases between. This CDR3 contains 14 residues. Germline V lookup: CDR1 MNHEY, CDR2 SMNVEV (reference sequence). The CDR3 sequence: CASSPQRTRREQYF. In DNA, the CDR3 is TGTGCCAGCAGTCCCCAGCGGACCCGACGGGAGCAGTACTTC.

There are a few counts of this clonotype. The J gene is TRBJ1-2, the V gene TRBV7-2; D unresolved. CDR3 length: 14 residues. V lost 1 base and J lost 3, with 9 bases in between. Looked up from germline, CDR1 is SGHTA and CDR2 is FQGNSA. In nucleotides, the CDR3 is TGTGCCAGCAGCTTAGAGGACGGGTACTATGGCTACACCTTC. Protein sequence: CASSLEDGYYGYTF. The variable domain in full, completed from reference TRBV7-2 and TRBJ1-2, reads GAGVSQSPSNKVTEKGKDVELRCDPISGHTALYWYRQSLGQGLEFLIYFQGNSAPDKSGLPSDRFSAERTGGSVSTLTIQRTQQEDSAVYLCASSLEDGYYGYTFGSGTRLTVV.

The gene calls are TRBV6-1 and TRBJ1-6; weak D call: TRBD1 (5 bases). Germline CDR1 MNHNS, CDR2 SASEGT. V lost 6 bases to trimming and J lost 7 bases, with 16 bases between them. The CDR3 length is 15 residues. This CDR3 reads CASRQTGTRNSPLHF. CDR3 nucleotide sequence: TGTGCCAGCAGACAAACCGGGACGAGAAATTCACCCCTCCACTTT.

Here the CDR3 reads CASSRTPLGEQYF. The CDR3, as DNA: TGCGCCAGCAGCAGAACTCCCCTGGGGGAGCAGTACTTC. The chain links TRBV4-1 to TRBJ2-7; D uncertain. The germline V and J ends were trimmed by 5 bases and 7 bases, with 15 bases remaining between them. This CDR3 region has 13 residues. Germline V gene lookup returns CDR1 MGHRA and CDR2 YSYEKL.

V is TRBV7-3 and J is TRBJ2-7, with 7 bases lining up with TRBD1. The CDR3 is made up of 15 amino acids. V gave up 0 bases and J gave up 2 bases; unmatched junction bases: 4. CDR1 is SGHTA and CDR2 is FQGTGA in the germline V gene. This CDR3 reads CASSLTSGGPYEQYF. For the CDR3, the DNA is TGTGCCAGCAGCTTAACATCAGGGGGACCCTACGAGCAGTACTTC.

This clonotype has more than one count but fewer than ten. This sequence joins TRBV20-1 and TRBJ1-2, with D perhaps matching TRBD1 (6 bases). The V gene lost 2 bases and the J gene lost 4 bases, with 11 bases spanning the gap. The CDR3 consists of 13 residues. The germline CDR1 and CDR2 sequences are DFQATT and SNEGSKA (reference sequence). The DNA for the CDR3 is TGCAGTGCTAGAAAGGGGGATTCCTATGGCTACACCTTC. Translating gives CSARKGDSYGYTF.

This clonotype was counted a few times. This chain joins TRBV20-1 and TRBJ2-1; TRBD2 matches at 8 bases. The trim removed 4 bases at V and 9 bases at J, leaving 14 bases unmatched. The CDR3 consists of 15 residues. Germline CDR1 reads DFQATT; CDR2 reads SNEGSKA (reference sequence). CDR3 sequence reads: CSATDLAGHTGEQFF. As DNA, the CDR3 is TGCAGTGCTACAGACTTAGCGGGGCACACCGGTGAGCAGTTCTTC.

The chain has TRBV18 and TRBJ2-7; the D gene could be TRBD1 or TRBD2 (5 bases each). Trimming cost V 6 bases and J 0 bases, with 24 bases left between them. CDR1 is KGHSH and CDR2 is LQKENI in the germline V gene. This CDR3 has 18 amino acids. The CDR3 sequence is CASSNSPSGRLSSYEQYF. CDR3 nucleotide sequence: TGTGCCAGCTCCAACTCTCCCTCGGGGCGCCTTAGCTCCTACGAGCAGTACTTC.

This chain connects TRBV5-1 to TRBJ2-7, with 10 bases matching TRBD2. The V and J ends lost 4 bases and 3 bases, in that order; junction bases with no gene match: 4. There are 14 residues in the CDR3. Germline CDR1 SGHRS, CDR2 YFSETQ. DNA of the CDR3: TGCGCCAGCAGCACAGGGACTAGCGACTACGAGCAGTACTTC. Translating it yields CASSTGTSDYEQYF.

The chain carries TRBV20-1 and TRBJ1-1, with 7 positions matching TRBD1. The CDR3 runs to 12 residues. Unmatched junction bases numbered 2, after V lost 2 bases and J lost 5 bases. Germline V gene data show CDR1 as DFQATT and CDR2 as SNEGSKA (reference sequence). In DNA, the CDR3 is TGCAGTGCTAGACAGGGGGAAACTGAAGCTTTCTTT. As protein: CSARQGETEAFF.

The chain recombines TRBV6-2 or TRBV6-3 with TRBJ1-5; 8 nucleotides agree with TRBD1. Germline assignment: CDR1 MNHEY and CDR2 SVGEGT. J lost 11 bases, V lost 8 bases, and 11 bases had no gene match. This CDR3 region has 13 residues. The DNA for the CDR3 is TGTGCCAGCGGACAGGGCAGACTTAGGACCCAGCATTTT. This encodes CASGQGRLRTQHF.

V is TRBV24-1 and J is TRBJ1-6; D is perhaps TRBD1 (5 bases). This CDR3 spans 13 amino acids. The V gene's germline CDR1 is KGHDR and CDR2 SFDVKD. V was clipped by 8 bases and J by 10 bases, with 14 bases between them. The CDR3 protein is CATIRVLSSPLHF. In nucleotides, the CDR3 is TGTGCCACCATCAGGGTCCTCTCCTCACCCCTCCACTTT.

The chain combines TRBV7-2 with TRBJ2-3; D is undetermined. The CDR3 runs 13 residues. The germline V gene has CDR1 SGHTA and CDR2 FQGNSA. Trimming took 5 bases from V and 2 from J, leaving 8 bases between them. The chain's CDR3 is CASSRLVTDTQYF. The CDR3 DNA sequence: TGTGCCAGCAGCCGACTGGTCACAGATACGCAGTATTTT.

This sequence joins TRBV11-3 and TRBJ2-7; D is ambiguous. Trimming stripped 3 bases from V and 3 bases from J, with 12 bases between. In germline, CDR1 is SGHNT, CDR2 YENEEA. The CDR3 loop spans 14 amino acids. CDR3 sequence: CASSFSTTDYEQYF. The CDR3 DNA reads TGTGCCAGCAGCTTCTCCACTACCGACTACGAGCAGTACTTC.

The V call is TRBV11-2, the J call TRBJ2-3; D unresolved. V gave up 8 bases and J gave up 4 bases, with 19 bases separating them. CDR1 and CDR2 (germline): SGHAT, FQNNGV. This CDR3 is 15 amino acids long. The CDR3 loop reads CASGSLRRRADTQYF. Here the CDR3 DNA reads TGTGCCAGCGGATCTTTGCGGAGAAGGGCAGATACGCAGTATTTT. The whole variable domain, filled in from reference TRBV11-2 and TRBJ2-3, reads EAGVAQSPRYKIIEKRQSVAFWCNPISGHATLYWYQQILGQGPKLLIQFQNNGVVDDSQLPKDRFSAERLKGVDSTLKIQPAKLEDSAVYLCASGSLRRRADTQYFGPGTRLTVL.

The genes are TRBV19 and TRBJ2-7; tentatively, D is TRBD1 (6 bases). Germline loops: CDR1 LNHDA, CDR2 SQIVND (reference sequence). Trimming stripped 6 bases from V and 5 bases from J, with 20 bases between. CDR3 length equals 15 residues. The chain's CDR3 is CASSLTGYDGDEQYF. The CDR3 region has the DNA TGTGCCAGTAGCCTAACAGGGTATGATGGGGACGAGCAGTACTTC.

This chain connects TRBV20-1 to TRBJ2-3; a weak D match, TRBD1 (6 bases). The CDR3 length is 14 residues. Trimming removed 6 bases at V and 6 bases at J, with 19 bases between. The V gene's germline CDR1 is DFQATT and CDR2 SNEGSKA (reference sequence). CDR3 nucleotide sequence: TGCAGTGCCCGGGACATGACCGGGTTTGATACGCAGTATTTT. Its translation is CSARDMTGFDTQYF.